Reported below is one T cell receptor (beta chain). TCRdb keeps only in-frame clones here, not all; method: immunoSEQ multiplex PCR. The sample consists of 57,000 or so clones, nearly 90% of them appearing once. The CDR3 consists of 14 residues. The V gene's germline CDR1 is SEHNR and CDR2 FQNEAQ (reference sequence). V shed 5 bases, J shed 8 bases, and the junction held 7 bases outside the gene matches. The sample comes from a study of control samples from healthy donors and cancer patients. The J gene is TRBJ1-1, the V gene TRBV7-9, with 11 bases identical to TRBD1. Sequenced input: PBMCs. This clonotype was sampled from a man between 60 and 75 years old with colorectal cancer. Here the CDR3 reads CASSPRTGGTEAFF. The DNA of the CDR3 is TGTGCCAGCAGCCCCCGGACAGGGGGCACGGAAGCTTTCTTT. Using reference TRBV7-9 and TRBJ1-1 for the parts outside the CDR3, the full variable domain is DTGVSQNPRHKITKRGQNVTFRCDPISEHNRLYWYRQTLGQGPEFLTYFQNEAQLEKSRLLSDRFSAERPKGSFSTLEIQRTEQGDSAMYLCASSPRTGGTEAFFGQGTRLTVV.